This T cell receptor (beta chain) was sequenced for a study of blood T cell repertoires in COVID-19. Study-wide context: The United States, Italy and Spain provided the acute and convalescent COVID-19 samples.

V gave up 3 bases and J gave up 6 bases, with 8 bases separating them. The CDR3 has 13 amino acids. Germline V gives CDR1 MNHEY, CDR2 SMNVEV (reference sequence). Original handling: The assay estimated nucleated cells by amplifying reference gene primers. Assay: immunoSEQ multiplex PCR; the TCRdb copy retains only in-frame clones and omits some. V, J and clone size reflect that table, while D and trimming were determined from the DNA. The repertoire has tens of thousands of clones, roughly three quarters of them found once; the top ten carry 20%. Sequences were obtained from peripheral blood. V and J are TRBV27 and TRBJ2-2, with D maybe TRBD1 (5 bases). The TCR was taken from a woman aged 80 or older with active or convalescent COVID-19. CDR3 protein: CASSFLGPGELFF. The CDR3 DNA reads as TGTGCCAGCAGTTTTTTGGGGCCCGGGGAGCTGTTTTTT.